This T cell receptor (beta chain) was sequenced in a study of breast tumors, draining lymph nodes, adjacent tissues (dated by TCRdb to the mid-2010s). Context from the whole study: In breast cancer patients, the study compared the TCR beta repertoires of tumor, adjacent nontumor tissue and axillary lymph nodes. The study was designed to assess the relationships and possible T-cell exchange between tumor, surrounding tissue and draining lymph node repertoires in human breast cancer.

About this clonotype itself: It has no known antigen specificity. No much larger clonotype is one base removed from it; base qualities were not supplied.

The research as a whole found: In luminal-like breast cancer, tumor and nontumor tissue repertoires resembled each other significantly more than in basal-like breast cancer. T-cell repertoire diversity in tumors was found to be lower than in lymph nodes but higher than in nontumor tissue, and preferential V and J gene usage was observed. The conclusion that tumor T cells originate in lymph nodes was framed as consistent with a hypothesis rather than directly demonstrated. The data were considered consistent with most tumor T cells being derived from the lymph node and subsequently expanding within tumor tissue.

Lymph node samples came from the axillary draining lymph nodes of breast cancer patients. The run used an Illumina HiSeq 2000. TCR beta chain libraries were generated through multiplex PCR amplification. High-throughput sequencing was used to analyze the amplified TCR beta chain products. Using fastp at Q25 and MiXCR, TCRdb reprocessed the public reads and kept productive beta chains. One record per CDR3 amino acid sequence lists the most common genes and DNA. The sample profile shows approximately 130,000 distinct CDR3 sequences; approximately 22% of them were found once. The biggest ten clones account for 2.2% of the sample. Sequenced input: axillary lymph node tissue. This receptor was taken from a female donor with breast cancer. Some clones in this sample may be carry-over from other donors' samples.

The DNA reads TGTGCCAGCAGCTCACGTCGGCCGTCGGCCAGCGAGCAGTTCTTC. Protein translation: CASSSRRPSASEQFF. The rearrangement combines TRBV5-5 with TRBJ2-1, with an unclear D gene assignment. CDR1 SGHKS and CDR2 YYEKEE were looked up in the germline V gene (reference sequence). V is cut by 3 bases and J by 10 bases, and the space between the germline ends is 20 bases. The CDR3 goes from the cysteine to the phenylalanine over 15 residues. The retained sequence is limited to the CDR3, 45 bases, with the frame set at the first base. Supplemented by the reference TRBV5-5 and TRBJ2-1 proteins around the CDR3, the complete variable domain is DAGVTQSPTHLIKTRGQQVTLRCSPISGHKSVSWYQQVLGQGPQFIFQYYEKEERGRGNFPDRFSARQFPNYSSELNVNALLLGDSALYLCASSSRRPSASEQFFGPGTRLTVL.